This T cell receptor beta chain was obtained from a study of PD-1 blockade in classical Hodgkin lymphoma. Turning to the study itself: The nivolumab dose that patients received was 3 mg/kg, given intravenously every 2 weeks.

Assay: immunoSEQ multiplex PCR; the TCRdb copy retains only in-frame clones and omits some. The data contain 25,000 to 35,000 clones, over 80% of them singletons. In germline, CDR1 is SGHAT, CDR2 FQNNGV. The CDR3 is made up of 14 amino acids. V dropped 5 bases and J dropped 1 base, with 11 bases sitting between them. Relapse was seen in all patients after autologous stem cell transplantation, and brentuximab vedotin exposure was variable. The chain uses TRBV11-2 and TRBJ1-1; a weak D match, TRBD1 (5 bases). This TCR was sampled from a human donor with classical Hodgkin lymphoma. The material was peripheral blood mononuclear cells (PBMCs), obtained before the second cycle of nivolumab. The CDR3 coding sequence is TGTGCCAGCAGCCTCTCCGGGGCGAACACTGAAGCTTTCTTT. Translation: CASSLSGANTEAFF.